This T cell receptor beta chain originates from a study of T cells in narcolepsy. As for the study in general: Patients with NT1 or NT2 and healthy control donors were enrolled.

The repertoire was sequenced with immunoSEQ multiplex PCR; TCRdb's copy has only in-frame clones and lacks some. The table has 25,000 to 35,000 clones, roughly four fifths seen once. V was clipped by 5 bases and J by 4 bases, with 14 bases between them. The CDR3 sequence is 14 residues long. The germline V gene has CDR1 LNHDA and CDR2 SQIVND (reference sequence). Study-wide points: In some patient and control memory CD4+ samples, autoreactive clones were absent. Blood of same and different patients, but not healthy controls, reportedly held recurring autoreactive clonotypes. Comparing one patient's CSF and blood CD4+ clonotypes highlighted HCRT- and TRIB2-specific autoreactive clonotypes.

This clone appeared once. The antigen remains unidentified. The sequencing input was CD45RA- memory CD4+ T cells from PBMCs. This clonotype was obtained from a human donor with narcolepsy. The J gene is TRBJ1-2, the V gene TRBV19; D is possibly TRBD1 (6 bases). CDR3 DNA: TGTGCCAGTAGTCCCCGGGGGGCCGTCTATGGCTACACCTTC. Its translation: CASSPRGAVYGYTF.